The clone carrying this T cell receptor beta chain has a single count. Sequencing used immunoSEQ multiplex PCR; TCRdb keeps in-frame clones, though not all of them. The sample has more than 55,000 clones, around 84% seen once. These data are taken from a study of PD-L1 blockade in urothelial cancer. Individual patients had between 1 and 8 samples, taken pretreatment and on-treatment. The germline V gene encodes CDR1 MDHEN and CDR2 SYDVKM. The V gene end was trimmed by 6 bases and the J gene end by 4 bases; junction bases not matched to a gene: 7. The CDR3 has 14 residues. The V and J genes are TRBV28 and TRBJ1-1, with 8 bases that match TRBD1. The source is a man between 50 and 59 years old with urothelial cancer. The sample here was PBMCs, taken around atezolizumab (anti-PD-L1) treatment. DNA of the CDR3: TGTGCCAGCAGCCCCCAGGGGGCGATCACTGAAGCTTTCTTT. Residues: CASSPQGAITEAFF.